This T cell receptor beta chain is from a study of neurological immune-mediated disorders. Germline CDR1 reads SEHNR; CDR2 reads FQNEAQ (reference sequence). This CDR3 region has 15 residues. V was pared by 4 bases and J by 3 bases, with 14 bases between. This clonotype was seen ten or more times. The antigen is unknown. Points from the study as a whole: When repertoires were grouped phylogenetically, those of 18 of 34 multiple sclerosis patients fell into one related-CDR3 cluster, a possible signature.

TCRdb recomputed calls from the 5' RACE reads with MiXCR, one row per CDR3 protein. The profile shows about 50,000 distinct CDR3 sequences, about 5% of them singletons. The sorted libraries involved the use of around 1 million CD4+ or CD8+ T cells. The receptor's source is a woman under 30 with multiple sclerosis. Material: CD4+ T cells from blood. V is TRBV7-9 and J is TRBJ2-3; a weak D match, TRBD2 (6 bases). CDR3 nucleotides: TGTGCCAGCAGCTGGAGGGACCTTAGGACAGATACGCAGTATTTT. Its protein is CASSWRDLRTDTQYF. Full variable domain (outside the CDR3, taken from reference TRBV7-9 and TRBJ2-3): DTGVSQNPRHKITKRGQNVTFRCDPISEHNRLYWYRQTLGQGPEFLTYFQNEAQLEKSRLLSDRFSAERPKGSFSTLEIQRTEQGDSAMYLCASSWRDLRTDTQYFGPGTRLTVL.